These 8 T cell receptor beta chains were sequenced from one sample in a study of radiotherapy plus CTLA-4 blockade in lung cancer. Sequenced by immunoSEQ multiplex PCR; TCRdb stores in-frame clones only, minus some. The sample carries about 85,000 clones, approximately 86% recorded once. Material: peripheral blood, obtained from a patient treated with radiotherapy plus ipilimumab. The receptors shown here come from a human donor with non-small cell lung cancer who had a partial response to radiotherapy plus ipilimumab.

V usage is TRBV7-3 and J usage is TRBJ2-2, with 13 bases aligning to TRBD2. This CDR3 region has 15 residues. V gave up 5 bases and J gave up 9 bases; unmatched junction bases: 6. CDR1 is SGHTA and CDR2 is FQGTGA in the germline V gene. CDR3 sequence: CASSPGLAGWRELFF. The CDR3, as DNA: TGTGCCAGCAGCCCGGGACTAGCGGGATGGAGGGAGCTGTTTTTT.

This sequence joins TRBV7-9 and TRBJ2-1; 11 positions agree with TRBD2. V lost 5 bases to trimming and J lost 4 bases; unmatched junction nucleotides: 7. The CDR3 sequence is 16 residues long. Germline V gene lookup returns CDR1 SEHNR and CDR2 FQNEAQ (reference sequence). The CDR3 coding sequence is TGTGCCAGCAGCCTACCCGGGACTAGCGGATACAATGAGCAGTTCTTC. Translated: CASSLPGTSGYNEQFF.

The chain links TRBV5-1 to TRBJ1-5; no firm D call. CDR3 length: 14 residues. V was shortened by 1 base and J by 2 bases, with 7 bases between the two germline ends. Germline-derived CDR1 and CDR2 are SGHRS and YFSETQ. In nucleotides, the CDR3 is TGCGCCAGCAGCTTGACTGGGCGCAATCAGCCCCAGCATTTT. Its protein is CASSLTGRNQPQHF.

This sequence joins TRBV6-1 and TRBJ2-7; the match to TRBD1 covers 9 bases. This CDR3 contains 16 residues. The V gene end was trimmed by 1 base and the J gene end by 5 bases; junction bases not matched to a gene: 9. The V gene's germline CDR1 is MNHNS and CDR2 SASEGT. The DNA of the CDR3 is TGTGCCAGCAGTGAAGGGACAGGGGTCCCCCCCGACGAGCAGTACTTC. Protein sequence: CASSEGTGVPPDEQYF.

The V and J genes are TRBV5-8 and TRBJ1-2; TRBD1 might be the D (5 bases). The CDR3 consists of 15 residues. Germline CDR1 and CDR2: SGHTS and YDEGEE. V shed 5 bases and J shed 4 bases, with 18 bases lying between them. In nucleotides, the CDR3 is TGTGCCAGCAGAGGGGCTAGGTGGCGGAGCTATGGCTACACCTTC. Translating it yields CASRGARWRSYGYTF.

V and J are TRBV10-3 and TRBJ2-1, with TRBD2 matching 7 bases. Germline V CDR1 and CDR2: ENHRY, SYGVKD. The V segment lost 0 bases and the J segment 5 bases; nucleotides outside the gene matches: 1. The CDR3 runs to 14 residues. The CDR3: CAISESGGDNEQFF. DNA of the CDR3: TGTGCCATCAGTGAGTCGGGAGGGGACAATGAGCAGTTCTTC.

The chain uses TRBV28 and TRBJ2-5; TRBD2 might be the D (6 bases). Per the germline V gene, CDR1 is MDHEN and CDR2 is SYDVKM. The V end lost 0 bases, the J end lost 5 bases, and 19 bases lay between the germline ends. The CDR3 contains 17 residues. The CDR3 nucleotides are TGTGCCAGCAGTTTATGCCGTCGGGACTCCGCGTTGGAGACCCAGTACTTC. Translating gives CASSLCRRDSALETQYF.

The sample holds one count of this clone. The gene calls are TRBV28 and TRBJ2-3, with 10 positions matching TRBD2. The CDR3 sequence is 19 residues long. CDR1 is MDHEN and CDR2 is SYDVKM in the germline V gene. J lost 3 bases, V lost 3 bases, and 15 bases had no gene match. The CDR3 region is CASSFPPGGASGRTDTQYF. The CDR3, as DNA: TGTGCCAGCAGTTTCCCCCCCGGCGGGGCTAGCGGGAGAACAGATACGCAGTATTTT.